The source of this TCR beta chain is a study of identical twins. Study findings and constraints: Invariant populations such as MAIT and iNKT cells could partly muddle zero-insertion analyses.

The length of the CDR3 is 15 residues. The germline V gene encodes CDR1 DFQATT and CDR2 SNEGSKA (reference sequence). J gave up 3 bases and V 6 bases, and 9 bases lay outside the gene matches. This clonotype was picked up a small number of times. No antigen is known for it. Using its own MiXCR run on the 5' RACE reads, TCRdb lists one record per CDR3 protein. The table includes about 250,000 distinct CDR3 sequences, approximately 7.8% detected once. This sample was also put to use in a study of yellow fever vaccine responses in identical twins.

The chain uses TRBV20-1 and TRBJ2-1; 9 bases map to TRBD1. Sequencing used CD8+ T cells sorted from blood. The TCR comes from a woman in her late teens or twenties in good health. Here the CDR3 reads CSARPGQGFYNEQFF. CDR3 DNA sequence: TGCAGTGCCCGACCGGGACAGGGATTCTACAATGAGCAGTTCTTC.